The present T cell receptor (beta chain) was sequenced within a study of blood T cell repertoires in COVID-19 (dated by TCRdb to the early 2020s). Concerning the study at large: Collaborator samples came from the United States, Italy and Spain and covered acute and convalescent phases of COVID-19. The prospective study material was composed of cDNA or gDNA derived from T cells, B-cell-depleted T cells, or PBMCs. Subjects who had been exposed to COVID-19, were actively infected with it, or had recovered from it provided the deeply sampled blood TCRbeta repertoires that made up the dataset. The repertoires were released in a freely available public database intended as a resource for research on the immune response to SARS-CoV-2. Samples came from the ongoing ImmuneRACE study (first 160 participants) plus 1,254 subjects from 6 global collaborators. A de-identified subject ID, COVID-19 status, age in years and sex were almost always included in the sample metadata. HLA class I and class II types, where available, came from metadata supplied by the sample provider rather than from assay-based typing.

Turning to this clone: Its target antigen remains unknown. No base quality values were provided; no much bigger clone lies one nucleotide off.

The full study reports these points: How much clinical and demographic metadata was included differed by source and by participant, and the metadata was provided uncurated.

The V end loses 7 bases and the J end loses 1 base, and a stretch of 10 bases separates them. Measured from the cysteine to the phenylalanine, the CDR3 is 12 residues long. The entry retains the CDR3 DNA only, 36 bases that are in frame from base 1. CDR1 and CDR2 were assigned from the germline V gene as SQVTM and ANQGSEA. TCRbeta CDR3 regions were amplified from genomic DNA using the immunoSEQ Assay, a bias-controlled multiplex PCR. In the source study's methods: The number of nucleated cells in each sample was estimated from the amplification of reference gene primers within the assay. Sequence reads were collapsed and filtered to measure the absolute abundance of every unique TCRbeta CDR3 rearrangement. For each sample, productive Simpson clonality was calculated as the square root of Simpson's diversity index over productive rearrangements. TCRdb took this table from immuneACCESS and kept in-frame rearrangements with V and J called. Such tables lack part of the clones; where checked against another copy, unresolved V genes explain under half of the gap, and the rest is unexplained. V, J and clone size derive from that table, while D and trimming were established from the DNA sequence. The sample table shows under 300,000 clones, and about 87% are seen once. Under 9% of the sample is taken by the ten largest.

Whole blood was collected in K2EDTA tubes by collaborating institutions according to the institutions' own protocols. For TCRbeta analysis, collaborator samples were shipped as frozen whole blood, as isolated PBMCs, or as DNA extracted from either sample type. Source material: peripheral blood. The rearranged chain carries TRBV29-1 and TRBJ2-5; no confident D gene assignment can be made. This TCR was sampled from a woman in her 70s with active or convalescent COVID-19. This receptor carries the CDR3 CSAAISQETQYF. The nucleotide sequence is TGCAGCGCCGCAATTAGCCAAGAGACCCAGTACTTC.